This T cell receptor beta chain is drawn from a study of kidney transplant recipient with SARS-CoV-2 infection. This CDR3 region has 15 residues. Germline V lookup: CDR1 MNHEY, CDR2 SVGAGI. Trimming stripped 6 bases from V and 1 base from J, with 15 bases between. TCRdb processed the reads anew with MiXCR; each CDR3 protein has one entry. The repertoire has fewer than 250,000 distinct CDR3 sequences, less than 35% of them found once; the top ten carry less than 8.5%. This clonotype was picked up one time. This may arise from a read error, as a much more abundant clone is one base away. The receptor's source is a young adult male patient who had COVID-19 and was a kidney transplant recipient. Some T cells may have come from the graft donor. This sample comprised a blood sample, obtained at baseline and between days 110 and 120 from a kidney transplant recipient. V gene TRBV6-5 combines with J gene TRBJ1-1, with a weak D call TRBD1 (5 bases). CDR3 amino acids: CASRRKGTANTEAFF. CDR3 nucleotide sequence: TGTGCCAGCAGAAGGAAAGGGACGGCGAACACTGAAGCTTTCTTT.